What follows are 16 T cell receptor beta chains derived from one specimen sequenced in a study of beta chain features in type 1 diabetes. Every isolated RNA sample was fully reverse transcribed, so sequencing captured expressed TCRB transcripts. Using immunoSEQ multiplex PCR, the repertoire was profiled, and TCRdb retains in-frame clones only, with some absent. The sample holds tens of thousands of clones, 30% to 35% seen once. What was sequenced was stem cell memory CD4+ T cells from blood. The receptors come from a woman aged 18-29 years in good health.

This clone was found a few times. V and J are TRBV19 and TRBJ1-1; no reliable D call. Germline CDR1 is LNHDA and CDR2 is SQIVND (reference sequence). The CDR3 runs 16 residues. Trimming stripped 2 bases from V and 1 base from J, with 14 bases between. CDR3 nucleotides: TGTGCCAGTAGTATAAGGCGGGCTGAGTCGAACACTGAAGCTTTCTTT. The encoded protein is CASSIRRAESNTEAFF.

This clone showed up just a few times. The chain recombines TRBV19 with TRBJ1-5; maybe TRBD1 (6 bases). V was trimmed by 6 bases and J by 0 bases, leaving 15 bases between them. The germline V gene encodes CDR1 LNHDA and CDR2 SQIVND (reference sequence). This CDR3 has 16 residues. The DNA for the CDR3 is TGTGCCAGTAGCAGAGATAGAGGGGGTAGCAATCAGCCCCAGCATTTT. It translates to CASSRDRGGSNQPQHF.

This clone was detected a few times. CDR3 region: CASSDPQGDYGYTF. CDR3 in DNA: TGTGCCAGCAGTGACCCACAGGGGGACTATGGCTACACCTTC. The chain joins TRBV25-1 to TRBJ1-2; 8 bases fit TRBD1. This CDR3 contains 14 residues. Germline V CDR1 and CDR2: MGHDK, SYGVNS. V shed 3 bases, J shed 3 bases, and the junction held 3 bases outside the gene matches.

This chain connects TRBV7-2 to TRBJ2-1, with 10 bases that match TRBD2. V trimming: 1 base; J trimming: 7 bases; junction bases outside the gene matches: 7. Germline CDR1 SGHTA, CDR2 FQGNSA. The CDR3 length is 16 residues. The CDR3 here is CASSLESGRAGNEQFF. CDR3 nucleotide sequence: TGTGCCAGCAGCTTAGAAAGCGGGAGGGCCGGGAATGAGCAGTTCTTC.

The chain joins TRBV2 to TRBJ1-1; TRBD1 matches 8 bases. This CDR3 has 13 amino acids. V lost 7 bases, J lost 3 bases, and 4 bases stayed unmatched. Looked up from germline, CDR1 is SNHLY and CDR2 is FYNNEI. The CDR3 loop is CASIRQGYTEAFF. The DNA for the CDR3 is TGTGCCAGCATTAGACAGGGGTACACTGAAGCTTTCTTT.

This chain uses TRBV7-8 with TRBJ2-3; 7 nucleotides align to TRBD2. CDR3 length equals 16 residues. CDR1 and CDR2 from the germline V gene are SGHVS and FQNEAQ. V gave up 2 bases and J gave up 2 bases; unmatched junction bases: 7. The CDR3 DNA is TGTGCCAGCAGCTTATTGAGCGGGGTTCTCACAGATACGCAGTATTTT. The encoded protein is CASSLLSGVLTDTQYF. Based on the CDR3 plus reference TRBV7-8 and TRBJ2-3, the full variable domain is GAGVSQSPRYKVAKRGQDVALRCDPISGHVSLFWYQQALGQGPEFLTYFQNEAQLDKSGLPSDRFFAERPEGSVSTLKIQRTQQEDSAVYLCASSLLSGVLTDTQYFGPGTRLTVL.

This clone has a handful of counts. The V call is TRBV20-1, the J call TRBJ2-2; tentative D call: TRBD2 (5 bases). From germline, CDR1 is DFQATT and CDR2 SNEGSKA (reference sequence). Deletions cut 4 bases from V and 7 bases from J, with 7 bases between. The CDR3 extends over 11 amino acids. CDR3 sequence reads: CSATGNGELFF. For the CDR3, the DNA is TGCAGTGCTACGGGGAACGGGGAGCTGTTTTTT.

This clone was found a few times. The CDR3, as DNA: TGTGCCAGCAGTCCGCTAGCGGGATCGGATTTGACCCAGTACTTC. This encodes CASSPLAGSDLTQYF. The chain couples TRBV6-1 to TRBJ2-5, with 9 nucleotides matching TRBD2. CDR3 size: 15 residues. Germline V gene sequence: CDR1 MNHNS, CDR2 SASEGT. V lost 5 bases and J lost 7; bases outside the gene matches: 11.

This clone was counted between two and nine times. The chain uses TRBV9 and TRBJ1-2; 7 nucleotides line up with TRBD1. Trimming removed 0 bases from V and 4 bases from J; junction bases left unmatched: 6. The CDR3 extends over 15 amino acids. Looked up from germline, CDR1 is SGDLS and CDR2 is YYNGEE. The CDR3 loop is CASSVGGQVFYGYTF. CDR3 nucleotide sequence: TGTGCCAGCAGCGTAGGAGGACAGGTGTTCTATGGCTACACCTTC.

The chain links TRBV9 to TRBJ1-1; 7 nucleotides line up with TRBD1. CDR1 and CDR2 (germline): SGDLS, YYNGEE. V was pared by 0 bases and J by 7 bases, with 6 bases of the junction left unmatched. This CDR3 is built from 14 residues. The CDR3 loop is CASSVDGTEDEAFF. The CDR3 nucleotides are TGTGCCAGCAGCGTAGACGGGACAGAGGATGAAGCTTTCTTT.

The CDR3 protein is CASTTGGPDTQYF. CDR3 DNA: TGTGCCAGCACGACAGGGGGCCCAGATACGCAGTATTTT. The rearrangement joins TRBV28 to TRBJ2-3; 10 bases agree with TRBD1. J gave up 4 bases and V 7 bases, and 2 bases lay outside the gene matches. Germline V gives CDR1 MDHEN, CDR2 SYDVKM. This CDR3 has 13 amino acids. The full variable domain, completed using reference TRBV28 and TRBJ2-3, is DVKVTQSSRYLVKRTGEKVFLECVQDMDHENMFWYRQDPGLGLRLIYFSYDVKMKEKGDIPEGYSVSREKKERFSLILESASTNQTSMYLCASTTGGPDTQYFGPGTRLTVL.

The rearrangement links TRBV21-1 to TRBJ2-7; TRBD1, the table's D call, was not compared with the DNA. TRBV21-1 is marked as a pseudogene. The CDR3 is 14 residues long. CDR3 DNA: TGTGCCGCCCCAGGTTGGTCGACGAGATACGAGCAGTACTTC. This translates into CAAPGWSTRYEQYF.

This clone was picked up a small number of times. CDR3 in amino acids: CASRRLATGELFF. The CDR3 DNA reads as TGTGCCAGCAGGAGACTAGCCACCGGGGAGCTGTTTTTT. This rearrangement joins TRBV6-5 to TRBJ2-2, with 7 positions matching TRBD2. Losses at the gene ends were 6 bases for V and 4 bases for J; bases not matched to a gene: 2. Germline V gene lookup returns CDR1 MNHEY and CDR2 SVGAGI. The CDR3 is 13 residues long.

The chain recombines TRBV6-1 with TRBJ2-1; 10 bases match TRBD2. The CDR3 length is 14 residues. V lost 8 bases to trimming and J lost 6 bases; unmatched junction nucleotides: 7. CDR1 is MNHNS and CDR2 is SASEGT in the germline V gene. CDR3 DNA: TGTGCCAGCGCCGGCACTAGCGGGATCAATGAGCAGTTCTTC. Translated, it gives CASAGTSGINEQFF.

The V and J genes are TRBV6-5 and TRBJ2-5; TRBD1 is a possible D gene (5 bases). CDR3 size: 13 residues. The V end was cut by 3 bases, the J end by 2 bases, with 7 bases between. Germline V lookup: CDR1 MNHEY, CDR2 SVGAGI. The CDR3 loop is CASSYGHQETQYF. The CDR3 region has the DNA TGTGCCAGCAGTTATGGACATCAAGAGACCCAGTACTTC.

In this sample, this clone turned up a few times. V gene TRBV12-5 combines with J gene TRBJ2-3; 7 positions match TRBD2. CDR1 and CDR2 from the germline V gene are LGHNT and FRNRAP. CDR3 size: 14 residues. Trimming removed 5 bases from V and 4 bases from J; junction bases left unmatched: 6. CDR3 in DNA: TGTGCTAGTGGTAGCGGGACCCCCGCAGATACGCAGTATTTT. It translates to CASGSGTPADTQYF. The whole variable domain, remainder taken from reference TRBV12-5 and TRBJ2-3, is DARVTQTPRHKVTEMGQEVTMRCQPILGHNTVFWYRQTMMQGLELLAYFRNRAPLDDSGMPKDRFSAEMPDATLATLKIQPSEPRDSAVYFCASGSGTPADTQYFGPGTRLTVL.